A selection of T cell receptor beta chains follows, all from one sample in a study of cytomegalovirus exposure and HLA in healthy donors. Method: immunoSEQ multiplex PCR; TCRdb's copy keeps in-frame clones and lacks some. The sample lists 120,000 or so clones; roughly 80% were seen once. The sequenced sample was PBMCs. These TCRs come from a man in his late teens or twenties in good health and CMV-seropositive. CDR3s include the opening cysteine and the closing phenylalanine or tryptophan. A D gene is named only where the DNA matches it firmly. Size is stated for part of the rows, as once, few or many counts, or as a class when the clone is expanded.

clone_size,cdr3_length,d_call,v_call,j_call,cdr3_nt,cdr3_aa
.,14,.,TRBV6-1,TRBJ1-2,TGTGCCAGCAAGATAGGAGGGGCGGCGGATGGCTACACCTTC,CASKIGGAADGYTF
once,15,TRBD1,TRBV7-2,TRBJ2-7,TGTGCCAGCAGCTCCCTGTGGGACAGGGCCTACGAGCAGTACTTC,CASSSLWDRAYEQYF
.,16,TRBD1,TRBV4-3,TRBJ2-3,TGCGCCAGCAGCCAATACCGTCAGGGGGCAACAGATACGCAGTATTTT,CASSQYRQGATDTQYF
.,14,TRBD1,TRBV19,TRBJ1-2,TGTGCCAGTAGCCCGGGACAGGGAGACTATGGCTACACCTTC,CASSPGQGDYGYTF
.,18,TRBD1,TRBV19,TRBJ1-4,TGTGCCAGTAGTCGATCCGGGACAGGGACGGGAGTGAATGAAAAACTGTTTTTT,CASSRSGTGTGVNEKLFF
few,20,TRBD1,TRBV12-5,TRBJ2-7,TGTGCTAGTGGTTTGGTGAACAGGGGGCTTAGAAAGGCCGATACCTACGAGCAGTACTTC,CASGLVNRGLRKADTYEQYF
.,15,.,TRBV5-4,TRBJ2-7,TGTGCCAGCAGCCCGTCGGTCCTTCAAACTAACGAGCAGTACTTC,CASSPSVLQTNEQYF
.,17,TRBD1,TRBV5-1,TRBJ1-4,TGCGCCAGCAGCCCGAGGGATGACAGGGTTATGAATGAAAAACTGTTTTTT,CASSPRDDRVMNEKLFF
once,16,.,TRBV14,TRBJ1-3,TGTGCCAGCAGCCAAGTCATGGGGGGCTCTGGAAACACCATATATTTT,CASSQVMGGSGNTIYF
.,17,.,TRBV9,TRBJ2-2,TGTGCCAGCAGCGTAACCCTAGACAGCGCCAACACCGGGGAGCTGTTTTTT,CASSVTLDSANTGELFF
.,15,.,TRBV5-1,TRBJ2-2,TGCGCCAGCAGCTTGGAAGGGGGAGAGCCCGGGGAGCTGTTTTTT,CASSLEGGEPGELFF
.,13,.,TRBV27,TRBJ1-2,TGTGCCAGCGGGCGGGGTCCTAACTATGGCTACACCTTC,CASGRGPNYGYTF
.,12,.,TRBV7-9,TRBJ1-2,TGTGCCAGCAGCTTACAGGGGTTTGGCTACACCTTC,CASSLQGFGYTF
.,14,.,TRBV25-1,TRBJ1-5,TGTGCCAGCCAGGGGCCAAGGGAGAATCAGCCCCAGCATTTT,CASQGPRENQPQHF
.,13,.,TRBV6-6,TRBJ2-5,TGTGCCAGCAACCTCGACAGAAGGGAGACCCAGTACTTC,CASNLDRRETQYF
.,14,TRBD1,TRBV25-1,TRBJ1-4,TGTGCCAGCCACTCAACAGGGGGAGGTGAAAAACTGTTTTTT,CASHSTGGGEKLFF
.,14,.,TRBV19,TRBJ1-5,TGTGCCAGTAGTATCCCGGTCGTAAATCAGCCCCAGCATTTT,CASSIPVVNQPQHF
.,18,TRBD1,TRBV5-4,TRBJ1-1,TGTGCCAGCAGCAGAGCGACAGGGGTCCCAACTATGAACACTGAAGCTTTCTTT,CASSRATGVPTMNTEAFF
.,16,TRBD1,TRBV4-3,TRBJ2-7,TGCGTCAGCAGCCAAGATCTAAGGGACAGGGGCTACGAGCAGTACTTC,CVSSQDLRDRGYEQYF
.,13,TRBD1,TRBV29-1,TRBJ1-1,TGCAGCGCCCTGACAGGGCTGGTCACTGAAGCTTTCTTT,CSALTGLVTEAFF
.,13,.,TRBV19,TRBJ2-7,TGTGCCAGTAGTCCCGGGGTCGCGTACGAGCAGTACTTC,CASSPGVAYEQYF
.,16,TRBD1,TRBV30,TRBJ2-2,TGTGCCTGGAGACCGGACAGGGGCTCGAACACCGGGGAGCTGTTTTTT,CAWRPDRGSNTGELFF
once,17,TRBD2,TRBV7-9,TRBJ2-7,TGTTCCAGCAGCCCCCGTCGTATTGGGCGGGAGGGCCAGGGGCAGTACTTC,CSSSPRRIGREGQGQYF
.,16,.,TRBV7-2,TRBJ2-3,TGTGCCAGCAGCCTCTCAGGGGCCTACCTTGGTGATACGCAGTATTTT,CASSLSGAYLGDTQYF
.,17,.,TRBV9,TRBJ2-2,TGTGCCAGCAGCCTAACCCCGGGACATCTGAACACCGGGGAGCTGTTTTTT,CASSLTPGHLNTGELFF
few,13,.,TRBV4-1,TRBJ2-1,TGCGCCAGCAGCCAAGGGATTGGGGCCGAGCAGTTCTTC,CASSQGIGAEQFF
few,16,TRBD1,TRBV9,TRBJ2-3,TGTGCCAGCAGCGTAGCCGGACAGGCCCGCACAGATACGCAGTATTTT,CASSVAGQARTDTQYF
.,15,TRBD1,TRBV7-8,TRBJ2-3,TGTGCCAGCAGTATGGGACAGGGGCGCACAGATACGCAGTATTTT,CASSMGQGRTDTQYF
.,15,TRBD2,TRBV9,TRBJ2-7,TGTGCCAGCAGCCCGGGGACTAGCGGGACATACGAGCAGTACTTC,CASSPGTSGTYEQYF
once,14,.,TRBV6-1,TRBJ2-7,TGTGCCAGCAGACTACAGGGTAGTGTATACGAGCAGTACTTC,CASRLQGSVYEQYF
.,14,TRBD2,TRBV6-6,TRBJ2-7,TGTGCCAGCAGTCTAGTGGGGGGGATCTACGAGCAGTACTTC,CASSLVGGIYEQYF
.,14,.,TRBV6-6,TRBJ2-7,TGTGCCAGCAGTTTCACCGGACAGATCTACGAGCAGTACTTC,CASSFTGQIYEQYF
.,15,.,TRBV5-1,TRBJ1-2,TGCGCCAGCAGCGCGTCAGGGAAAGGTGGCTATGGCTACACCTTC,CASSASGKGGYGYTF
.,17,.,TRBV30,TRBJ2-6,TGTGCCTGGACCTGGGGCGTCGAATCCTCTGGGGCCAACGTCCTGACTTTC,CAWTWGVESSGANVLTF
.,14,.,TRBV7-9,TRBJ2-1,TGTGCCAGCATGCGGGGAGGTGACACCGGTGAGCAGTTCTTC,CASMRGGDTGEQFF
few,13,.,TRBV7-2,TRBJ2-5,TGTGCCAGCAGCTTTTCTGCGGAAGAGACCCAGTACTTC,CASSFSAEETQYF
.,13,TRBD1,TRBV7-6,TRBJ1-2,TGTGCCAGCAGCTTCGTAGGGGGCGAAGGCTACACCTTC,CASSFVGGEGYTF
.,14,TRBD2,TRBV10-1,TRBJ2-3,TGCGCCAGCAGTGAAAGCGGGAGACGAGATACGCAGTATTTT,CASSESGRRDTQYF
.,12,.,TRBV28,TRBJ1-2,TGTGCCAGCACTATCCGGGGGGTAGGTTACACCTTC,CASTIRGVGYTF
.,16,TRBD1,TRBV7-8,TRBJ1-5,TGTGCCAGCAGCCAAGGGGCCCTGACAGGGGATCAGCCCCAGCATTTT,CASSQGALTGDQPQHF
.,14,.,TRBV5-6,TRBJ1-1,TGTGCCAGCAGCCGGATCCTAGGGGGAACTGAAGCTTTCTTT,CASSRILGGTEAFF
few,14,.,TRBV4-3,TRBJ1-3,TGCGCCAGCAGCCAAGGGACAGAAGGAAACACCATATATTTT,CASSQGTEGNTIYF